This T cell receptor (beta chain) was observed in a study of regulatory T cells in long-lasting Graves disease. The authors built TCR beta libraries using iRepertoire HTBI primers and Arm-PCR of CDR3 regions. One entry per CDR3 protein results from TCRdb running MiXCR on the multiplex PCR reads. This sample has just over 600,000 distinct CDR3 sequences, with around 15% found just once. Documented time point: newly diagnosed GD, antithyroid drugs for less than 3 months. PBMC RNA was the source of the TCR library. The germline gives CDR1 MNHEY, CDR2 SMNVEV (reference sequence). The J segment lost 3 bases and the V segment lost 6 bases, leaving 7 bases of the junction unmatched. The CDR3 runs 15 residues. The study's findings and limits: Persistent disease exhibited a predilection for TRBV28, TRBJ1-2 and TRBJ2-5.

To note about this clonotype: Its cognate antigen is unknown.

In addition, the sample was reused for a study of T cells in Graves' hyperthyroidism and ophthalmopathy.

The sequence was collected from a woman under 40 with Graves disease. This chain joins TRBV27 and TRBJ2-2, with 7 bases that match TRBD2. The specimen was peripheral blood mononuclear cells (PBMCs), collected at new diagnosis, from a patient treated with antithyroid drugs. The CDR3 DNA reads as TGTGCCAGCAGAGAGAGCGGGGTATACACCGGGGAGCTGTTTTTT. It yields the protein CASRESGVYTGELFF.